This is a list of T cell receptor beta chains from one sample in a study of CD8+ T cells in alopecia areata. TCRdb's copy holds only in-frame clones and misses some; the assay was immunoSEQ multiplex PCR. This table holds roughly 280,000 clones, 50% to 75% found once. The source material was CD4+ T cells sorted from blood, sampled at week 52, from a patient treated with tofacitinib. The receptors shown here come from a human donor with alopecia areata. CDR3s include the opening cysteine and the closing phenylalanine or tryptophan. The order of the fields is clone size, J gene, D gene, V gene, CDR3 protein, CDR3 DNA. A D gene is named only where the DNA matches it firmly. The listing skips clone size in some rows; elsewhere it reads once, few, many or a size class.

abundance: once; j_gene: TRBJ2-7; d_gene: NA; v_gene: TRBV5-6; CDR3aa: CASSFRASYEQYF; CDR3nt: TGTGCCAGCAGCTTTCGGGCCTCCTACGAGCAGTACTTC
abundance: few; j_gene: TRBJ2-2; d_gene: NA; v_gene: TRBV29-1; CDR3aa: CSVEGPSGGGTGELFF; CDR3nt: TGCAGCGTTGAAGGCCCGTCCGGGGGTGGCACCGGGGAGCTGTTTTTT
abundance: once; j_gene: TRBJ2-4; d_gene: TRBD1; v_gene: TRBV15; CDR3aa: CATSRQRGTGMENIQYF; CDR3nt: TGTGCCACCAGCAGGCAAAGAGGGACAGGGATGGAAAACATTCAGTACTTC
abundance: NA; j_gene: TRBJ2-1; d_gene: NA; v_gene: TRBV2; CDR3aa: CASIYEAGSYNEQFF; CDR3nt: TGTGCCAGCATCTATGAGGCCGGCTCCTACAATGAGCAGTTCTTC
abundance: NA; j_gene: TRBJ2-1; d_gene: TRBD2; v_gene: TRBV2; CDR3aa: CAGTSGGLMNNEQFF; CDR3nt: TGTGCCGGGACTAGCGGGGGGCTTATGAACAATGAGCAGTTCTTC
abundance: NA; j_gene: TRBJ1-6; d_gene: NA; v_gene: TRBV7-6; CDR3aa: CASSLSAASPLHF; CDR3nt: TGTGCCAGCAGCTTGTCGGCAGCTTCACCCCTCCACTTT
abundance: NA; j_gene: TRBJ2-7; d_gene: TRBD1; v_gene: TRBV7-2; CDR3aa: CASSLGGQGAFPYEQYF; CDR3nt: TGTGCCAGCAGCTTAGGCGGACAGGGAGCGTTCCCCTACGAGCAGTACTTC
abundance: NA; j_gene: TRBJ2-1; d_gene: NA; v_gene: TRBV5-1; CDR3aa: CASSRVDEQFF; CDR3nt: TGCGCCAGCAGTAGGGTTGATGAGCAGTTCTTC
abundance: NA; j_gene: TRBJ2-4; d_gene: TRBD2; v_gene: TRBV25-1; CDR3aa: CASSVTSGGSNIQYF; CDR3nt: TGTGCCAGCAGTGTAACTAGCGGGGGCTCAAACATTCAGTACTTC
abundance: few; j_gene: TRBJ2-5; d_gene: NA; v_gene: TRBV6-6; CDR3aa: CATTDSQETQYF; CDR3nt: TGTGCCACCACGGACAGCCAAGAGACCCAGTACTTC
abundance: NA; j_gene: TRBJ1-2; d_gene: NA; v_gene: TRBV27; CDR3aa: CASSFNRGGGYGYTF; CDR3nt: TGTGCCAGCAGTTTTAACCGAGGAGGTGGCTATGGCTACACCTTC
abundance: NA; j_gene: TRBJ1-5; d_gene: NA; v_gene: TRBV30; CDR3aa: CAWSAGHQPQHF; CDR3nt: TGTGCCTGGAGTGCTGGACATCAGCCCCAGCATTTT
abundance: once; j_gene: TRBJ2-7; d_gene: NA; v_gene: TRBV6-5; CDR3aa: CASSRDSYEQYF; CDR3nt: TGTGCCAGCAGTCGAGACTCCTACGAGCAGTACTTC
abundance: NA; j_gene: TRBJ1-1; d_gene: NA; v_gene: TRBV11-2; CDR3aa: CASSFLGTEAFF; CDR3nt: TGTGCCAGCAGCTTTCTCGGCACTGAAGCTTTCTTT